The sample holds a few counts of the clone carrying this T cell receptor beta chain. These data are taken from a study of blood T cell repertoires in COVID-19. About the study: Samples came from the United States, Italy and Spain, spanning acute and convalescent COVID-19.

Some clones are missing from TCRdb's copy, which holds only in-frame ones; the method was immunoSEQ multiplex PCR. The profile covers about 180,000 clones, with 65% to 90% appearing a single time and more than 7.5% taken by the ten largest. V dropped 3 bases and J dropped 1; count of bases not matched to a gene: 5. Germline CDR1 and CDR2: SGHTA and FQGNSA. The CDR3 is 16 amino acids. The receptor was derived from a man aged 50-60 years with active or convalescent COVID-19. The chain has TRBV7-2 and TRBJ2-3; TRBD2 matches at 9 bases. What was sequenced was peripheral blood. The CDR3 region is CASSLGAGGRTDTQYF. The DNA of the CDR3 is TGTGCCAGCAGCTTGGGAGCGGGGGGCCGCACAGATACGCAGTATTTT.